These 12 T cell receptor beta chains share one sample of origin, sequenced in a study of OX40 agonist ivuxolimab in advanced cancers. Receptors were amplified or captured by the immunoSEQ multiplex PCR assay. TCRdb holds this immuneACCESS table with in-frame rearrangements only. Some clones are missing; in checked studies, unresolved V genes explain under half, and the rest has no known cause. The sample profile shows roughly 22,000 clones; roughly nine tenths of them were found once. The ten largest clones represent around 29% of the sample. The specimen was CD4+ or CD8+ T cells sorted from blood, collected in a trial of the OX40 agonist ivuxolimab. The receptors were gathered from an adult with an advanced solid tumor such as melanoma, head and neck, liver or kidney cancer.

Comments on this clone: Other DNA sequences in the sample encode the same CDR3. The rearrangement links TRBV6-1 to TRBJ1-2, with TRBD1 as a possible D gene (5 bases). The germline V and J ends were trimmed by 3 bases and 4 bases, with 15 bases remaining between them. CDR1 and CDR2 from the germline V gene are MNHNS and SASEGT. This CDR3 has 15 amino acids. CDR3 protein: CASSDTPQALYGYTF. The CDR3 bases are TGTGCCAGCAGTGACACGCCACAGGCTCTCTATGGCTACACCTTC.

V is TRBV27 and J is TRBJ2-1, with D uncertain. This CDR3 spans 14 amino acids. Trimming took 3 bases from V and 0 from J, leaving 6 bases between them. CDR1 and CDR2 (germline): MNHEY, SMNVEV (reference sequence). DNA of the CDR3: TGTGCCAGCAGTTTGGTGGGCTCCTACAATGAGCAGTTCTTC. The encoded protein is CASSLVGSYNEQFF.

The chain combines TRBV10-3 with TRBJ1-2; 11 bases agree with TRBD1. Trimming removed 6 bases from V and 6 bases from J; junction bases left unmatched: 9. CDR3 size: 15 residues. Germline CDR1 reads ENHRY; CDR2 reads SYGVKD. CDR3 sequence (DNA): TGTGCCATCAGAATCCGGGACAGGGGGGTGGATGGCTACACCTTC. Protein sequence: CAIRIRDRGVDGYTF.

The chain joins TRBV23-1 to TRBJ2-5; 10 bases fit TRBD1. TRBV23-1 falls under the ORF class, with uncertain function. Germline trimming cut 0 bases from V and 5 bases from J; bases unmatched to any gene: 3. This CDR3 is built from 15 residues. CDR3 sequence reads: CASSQSLDRGETQYF. The CDR3 region has the DNA TGCGCCAGCAGTCAATCCCTGGACAGGGGGGAGACCCAGTACTTC.

This clone was seen a single time. The J gene is TRBJ2-3, the V gene TRBV6-5, with TRBD2 matching over 7 bases. Per germline, CDR1 MNHEY and CDR2 SVGAGI. Trimming cost V 6 bases and J 9 bases; bases outside gene matches: 9. The CDR3 length is 13 residues. CDR3 protein: CASSPPGGTTQYF. In nucleotides, the CDR3 is TGTGCCAGCAGCCCACCGGGGGGAACAACGCAGTATTTT.

The rearrangement uses TRBV4-2 and TRBJ2-7; 13 nucleotides line up with TRBD2. Germline-derived CDR1 and CDR2 are LGHNA and YNFKEQ. Unmatched junction bases numbered 5, after V lost 3 bases and J lost 3 bases. There are 16 residues in the CDR3. The CDR3 reads CASSQGGLAGFYEQYF. As DNA, the CDR3 is TGTGCCAGCAGCCAGGGGGGACTAGCGGGATTCTACGAGCAGTACTTC.

V and J are TRBV9 and TRBJ1-1, with 9 bases identical to TRBD1. The V segment lost 6 bases and the J segment 3 bases; nucleotides outside the gene matches: 15. The V gene's germline CDR1 is SGDLS and CDR2 YYNGEE. The CDR3 has 17 residues. The CDR3 sequence: CASNPFTGGAWDTEAFF. The CDR3 DNA reads as TGTGCCAGCAACCCTTTCACAGGGGGCGCGTGGGACACTGAAGCTTTCTTT.

This rearrangement joins TRBV18 to TRBJ2-7; D unclear. Deletions cut 0 bases from V and 2 bases from J, with 5 bases between. CDR3 length equals 13 residues. Germline values: CDR1 KGHSH, CDR2 LQKENI. The DNA for the CDR3 is TGTGCCAGCTCACCACCGTCCGCCTACGAGCAGTACTTC. Residues: CASSPPSAYEQYF.

The chain is built from TRBV14 and TRBJ2-3, with 8 bases matching TRBD2. The CDR3 sequence is 16 residues long. Trimming took 1 base from V and 4 from J; bases not matched to a gene: 7. Germline values: CDR1 SGHDN, CDR2 FVKESK. CDR3 sequence (DNA): TGTGCCAGCAGCCAAGCCACTAGCGGAGTGGCAGATACGCAGTATTTT. Amino acids: CASSQATSGVADTQYF.

The J gene is TRBJ1-2, the V gene TRBV6-5, with TRBD1 as a possible D gene (5 bases). The CDR3 loop spans 14 amino acids. Germline values: CDR1 MNHEY, CDR2 SVGAGI. Trimming removed 5 bases at V and 7 bases at J, with 17 bases between. The CDR3 nucleotides are TGTGCCAGCAGTCCCGGGGGAGCCCTAGCTGGCTACACCTTC. It yields the protein CASSPGGALAGYTF.

The chain has TRBV6-5 and TRBJ1-6; D is unclear. The CDR3 runs 15 residues. Germline loops: CDR1 MNHEY, CDR2 SVGAGI. The ends were cut back, 7 bases at V and 3 bases at J, with 13 bases in the middle. This chain's CDR3 is CASTSDGYYNSPLHF. As DNA, the CDR3 is TGTGCCAGCACCTCCGACGGCTACTATAATTCACCCCTCCACTTT.

The chain employs TRBV19 and TRBJ2-1; TRBD2 aligns across 7 bases. CDR1 and CDR2 from the germline V gene are LNHDA and SQIVND (reference sequence). The CDR3 sequence is 13 residues long. Unmatched junction bases numbered 6, after V lost 10 bases and J lost 3 bases. The CDR3 nucleotides are TGTGCCATATCTAGCGGATACTACAATGAGCAGTTCTTC. Residues: CAISSGYYNEQFF.